A selection of T cell receptor beta chains follows, all from one sample in a study of T cell repertoires in cytomegalovirus infection. TCRdb redid the calling of the reads with MiXCR, one entry per CDR3 protein. Of under 250,000 distinct CDR3 sequences detected, approximately 13% appear once; the ten largest clones hold 1.5% to 2%. Sequencing was performed on PBMCs. Receptors were obtained from a human donor in good health (CMV status not recorded). Some clones in this sample may be carry-over from other donors' samples. Each CDR3 is given with its conserved first and last residue. The D gene is left open where the match is weak. A row's size may be missing; if present it is once, few, many or a size class.

>TRBV24-1|13|.|TRBD1|TRBJ2-1
TGTGCCACCAGTGACGACAGGGGTAATGAGCAGTTCTTC
CATSDDRGNEQFF
>TRBV11-2|13|many|.|TRBJ2-7
TGTGCCAGCTCTGTGGCGATGCGGTACGAGCAGTACTTC
CASSVAMRYEQYF
>TRBV12-3/TRBV12-4|15|many|.|TRBJ1-4
TGTGCCAGCAGTCCACCTTTGACTGCAAATGAAAAACTGTTTTTT
CASSPPLTANEKLFF
>TRBV29-1|15|.|TRBD2|TRBJ2-7
TGCAGCGTTGACCCACTAGCGGGATTAACCTACGAGCAGTACTTC
CSVDPLAGLTYEQYF
>TRBV11-1|15|many|.|TRBJ1-2
TGTGCCAGCAGCTTGGGGATGGCCTCTAACTATGGCTACACCTTC
CASSLGMASNYGYTF
>TRBV7-2|16|many|TRBD1|TRBJ1-2
TGTGCCAGCAGCTTAGCGCCTATCAGGGGGCGGAATGGCTACACCTTC
CASSLAPIRGRNGYTF
>TRBV7-2|14|many|.|TRBJ2-5
TGTGCCAGCAGTTCCGACAGGCGACAAGAGACCCAGTACTTC
CASSSDRRQETQYF
>TRBV19|15|many|.|TRBJ1-5
TGTGCCAGTAGGGGGGGAAGGAATAGCAATCAGCCCCAGCATTTT
CASRGGRNSNQPQHF
>TRBV7-8|16|.|.|TRBJ1-5
TGTGCCAGCAGCTTAGGTGTGGCAGGGCGGAACCAGCCCCAGCATTTT
CASSLGVAGRNQPQHF
>TRBV7-2|16|many|TRBD2|TRBJ2-2
TGTGCCAGCAGCACTAGCGGAGCTATCAACACCGGGGAGCTGTTTTTT
CASSTSGAINTGELFF
>TRBV5-1|15|few|.|TRBJ2-1
TGCGCCAGCAGCCCGCCAGGTCTTCATGACAATGAGCAGTTCTTC
CASSPPGLHDNEQFF
>TRBV5-1|16|.|TRBD1|TRBJ2-1
TGCGCCAGCAGCTTTGAGGGCAGGGGGTCCTACAATGAGCAGTTCTTC
CASSFEGRGSYNEQFF
>TRBV18|15|few|.|TRBJ2-7
TGTGCCAGCTCACCACCTGACAGTCCGTTGGACGAGCAGTACTTC
CASSPPDSPLDEQYF
>TRBV5-1|14|few|TRBD2|TRBJ2-4
TGCGCCAGCAGCCCCTTGGGAGGGGACAACATTCAGTACTTC
CASSPLGGDNIQYF
>TRBV25-1|15|many|TRBD2|TRBJ2-5
TGTGCCAGCAGTTTAGCCGGGGGGGGCCGGGAGACCCAGTACTTC
CASSLAGGGRETQYF
>TRBV12-3/TRBV12-4|15|many|.|TRBJ1-5
TGTGCCAGCACCTCCGCCAAGGGGAGCAATCAGCCCCAGCATTTT
CASTSAKGSNQPQHF